Following are 27 T cell receptor beta chains from one sample sequenced in a study of cytomegalovirus exposure and HLA in healthy donors. The PCR made use of 60 Vbeta and 13 Jbeta primers. Libraries were prepared by immunoSEQ multiplex PCR; TCRdb keeps only in-frame clonotypes and omits some of them. Found here are around 20,000 clones, more than 60% of them singletons; the top ten hold roughly 3.6%. Sample: PBMCs. Receptors originate from a man aged 18 to 29 in good health and CMV-seronegative.

This rearrangement joins TRBV27 to TRBJ2-1, with TRBD1 identical over 7 bases. Germline values: CDR1 MNHEY, CDR2 SMNVEV (reference sequence). The CDR3 is 15 amino acids. The J segment lost 0 bases and the V segment lost 6 bases, leaving 5 bases of the junction unmatched. CDR3: CASSRDRGSYNEQFF. The CDR3 DNA is TGTGCCAGCAGCCGGGACAGAGGCTCCTACAATGAGCAGTTCTTC.

The chain has TRBV29-1 and TRBJ2-7; TRBD2 might be the D (7 bases). Germline V CDR1 and CDR2: SQVTM, ANQGSEA. V was trimmed by 7 bases and J by 6 bases, leaving 19 bases between them. This CDR3 is built from 13 residues. CDR3 in amino acids: CSARQAGEGEQYF. The CDR3 DNA is TGCAGCGCCCGACAGGCCGGGGAGGGCGAGCAGTACTTC.

The chain employs TRBV7-8 and TRBJ2-5, with TRBD1 matching over 9 bases. The CDR3 sequence is 17 residues long. Trimming took 1 base from V and 5 from J; bases not matched to a gene: 11. The germline CDR1 and CDR2 sequences are SGHVS and FQNEAQ. This CDR3 is CASSLGSQGQGIETQYF. The CDR3 DNA is TGTGCCAGCAGCTTAGGATCGCAGGGACAGGGAATTGAGACCCAGTACTTC. The full variable domain, in which reference TRBV7-8 and TRBJ2-5 provide the parts outside the CDR3, is GAGVSQSPRYKVAKRGQDVALRCDPISGHVSLFWYQQALGQGPEFLTYFQNEAQLDKSGLPSDRFFAERPEGSVSTLKIQRTQQEDSAVYLCASSLGSQGQGIETQYFGPGTRLLVL.

Written as DNA, the CDR3 is TGCAGCGTTGCGCCAGGGGGCGGCTCGAACACCGGGGAGCTGTTTTTT. This encodes CSVAPGGGSNTGELFF. J is TRBJ2-2 and V is TRBV29-1; 8 bases line up with TRBD1. The trim removed 4 bases at V and 0 bases at J, leaving 7 bases unmatched. The CDR3 has 16 residues. The germline CDR1 and CDR2 sequences are SQVTM and ANQGSEA.

The gene calls are TRBV7-2 and TRBJ1-3; a possible D gene is TRBD1 (6 bases). Trimming shortened V by 5 bases and J by 9 bases, and 8 bases separated the two germline ends. CDR1 and CDR2 (germline): SGHTA, FQGNSA. There are 11 residues in the CDR3. CDR3 region: CASSPGVTIYF. In DNA form, the CDR3 reads TGTGCCAGCAGCCCAGGGGTCACCATATATTTT. The full variable domain, completed using reference TRBV7-2 and TRBJ1-3, is GAGVSQSPSNKVTEKGKDVELRCDPISGHTALYWYRQSLGQGLEFLIYFQGNSAPDKSGLPSDRFSAERTGGSVSTLTIQRTQQEDSAVYLCASSPGVTIYFGEGSWLTVV.

The chain uses TRBV30 and TRBJ1-5, with D perhaps TRBD1 (6 bases). The CDR3 spans 14 residues. Trimming took 4 bases from V and 5 from J, leaving 15 bases between them. Germline CDR1 and CDR2: GTSNPN and SVGIG (reference sequence). In DNA, the CDR3 is TGTGCCTGGATCGCGTCGGACAGCTATCAGCCCCAGCATTTT. Its translation is CAWIASDSYQPQHF.

The chain employs TRBV6-5 and TRBJ1-1, with TRBD1 matching over 7 bases. Germline assignment: CDR1 MNHEY and CDR2 SVGAGI. This CDR3 has 14 amino acids. V shed 0 bases, J shed 6 bases, and the junction held 4 bases outside the gene matches. The CDR3 coding sequence is TGTGCCAGCAGTTACTCGGACAGGCTTTCTGAAGCTTTCTTT. Translation gives CASSYSDRLSEAFF.

J is TRBJ1-1 and V is TRBV30; 7 bases are a match to TRBD1. There are 13 residues in the CDR3. V lost 6 bases and J lost 2; bases outside the gene matches: 6. Germline V gives CDR1 GTSNPN, CDR2 SVGIG (reference sequence). CDR3 amino acids: CACRQGSNTEAFF. The DNA for the CDR3 is TGTGCCTGTCGACAGGGTTCCAACACTGAAGCTTTCTTT. Full variable domain (remainder filled in from reference TRBV30 and TRBJ1-1): SQTIHQWPATLVQPVGSPLSLECTVEGTSNPNLYWYRQAAGRGLQLLFYSVGIGQISSEVPQNLSASRPQDRQFILSSKKLLLSDSGFYLCACRQGSNTEAFFGQGTRLTVV.

This clone showed up just once. V usage is TRBV5-1 and J usage is TRBJ1-1, with 7 nucleotides matching TRBD1. The trim removed 2 bases at V and 3 bases at J, leaving 4 bases unmatched. The CDR3 consists of 14 residues. Germline lookup yields CDR1 SGHRS and CDR2 YFSETQ. The CDR3 loop reads CASSFDQGDTEAFF. CDR3 sequence (DNA): TGCGCCAGCAGCTTTGATCAGGGGGACACTGAAGCTTTCTTT.

The CDR3 DNA sequence: TGTGCCTGGAGTAGGCAGGGAGGTGAGCCCCAGCATTTT. Protein sequence: CAWSRQGGEPQHF. This chain joins TRBV30 and TRBJ1-5; a possible D gene is TRBD1 (5 bases). The CDR3 totals 13 residues. Germline V gene data show CDR1 as GTSNPN and CDR2 as SVGIG (reference sequence). The germline V and J ends were trimmed by 2 bases and 8 bases, with 13 bases remaining between them.

This chain connects TRBV9 to TRBJ1-2, with 8 bases identical to TRBD1. Germline values: CDR1 SGDLS, CDR2 YYNGEE. The CDR3 spans 14 residues. V shed 0 bases and J 8 bases; nucleotides not matched to a gene: 6. This CDR3 reads CASSVVPGGQGYTF. The CDR3 region has the DNA TGTGCCAGCAGCGTAGTTCCAGGGGGCCAAGGCTACACCTTC.

V is TRBV6-5 and J is TRBJ1-1; 9 bases align to TRBD1. V lost 5 bases and J lost 4; bases outside the gene matches: 5. Germline-derived CDR1 and CDR2 are MNHEY and SVGAGI. This CDR3 has 14 amino acids. The CDR3 loop is CASSRPGQGTEAFF. Here the CDR3 DNA reads TGTGCCAGCAGTCGCCCGGGACAGGGCACTGAAGCTTTCTTT.

This clone is a singleton in its sample. The rearrangement joins TRBV6-1 to TRBJ1-2; no clear D gene. V shed 5 bases and J shed 2 bases, with 9 bases lying between them. The germline CDR1 and CDR2 sequences are MNHNS and SASEGT. The CDR3 runs 13 residues. The CDR3 loop reads CASSQDWNYGYTF. CDR3 coding DNA: TGTGCCAGCAGTCAGGACTGGAACTATGGCTACACCTTC.

V is TRBV5-5 and J is TRBJ2-7, with a tentative D call TRBD2 (6 bases). Trimming removed 0 bases at V and 9 bases at J, with 22 bases between. The length of the CDR3 is 16 residues. CDR1 and CDR2 (germline): SGHKS, YYEKEE (reference sequence). The CDR3 DNA sequence: TGTGCCAGCAGCTTGGCCCCCGGGACTCCACCAACGGGGCAGTACTTC. Its translation: CASSLAPGTPPTGQYF.

This clone showed up just once. The V gene is TRBV2, the J gene TRBJ1-5, with D possibly being TRBD1 (5 bases). The V and J ends lost 7 bases and 0 bases respectively, with 10 bases between them. This CDR3 spans 14 amino acids. In germline, CDR1 is SNHLY, CDR2 FYNNEI. The CDR3 DNA sequence: TGTGCCAGCATGGGGGGGGGTAGCAATCAGCCCCAGCATTTT. Translating it yields CASMGGGSNQPQHF.

This chain links TRBV30 with TRBJ1-1; D possibly corresponds to TRBD1 (5 bases). The V end was cut by 0 bases, the J end by 5 bases, with 10 bases between. Per germline, CDR1 GTSNPN and CDR2 SVGIG (reference sequence). The CDR3 contains 13 residues. CDR3 loop: CAWSVPGRTEAFF. DNA for the CDR3: TGTGCCTGGAGTGTACCAGGGAGGACTGAAGCTTTCTTT.

The V gene is TRBV4-1, the J gene TRBJ2-1; tentatively, D is TRBD2 (6 bases). Germline V CDR1 and CDR2: MGHRA, YSYEKL. This CDR3 has 16 residues. Trimming left V 1 base short and J 0 bases short, with 10 bases between. Here the CDR3 reads CASSQVAESSYNEQFF. For the CDR3, the DNA is TGCGCCAGCAGCCAAGTAGCGGAGAGCTCCTACAATGAGCAGTTCTTC.

The sample holds a few counts of this clone. V usage is TRBV25-1 and J usage is TRBJ1-6; D remains unclear. Looked up from germline, CDR1 is MGHDK and CDR2 is SYGVNS. This CDR3 is built from 13 residues. Trimming pared 6 bases from V and 10 bases from J, leaving 13 bases between. The CDR3 nucleotides are TGTGCCAGCAGACGAGGAACTGACTCACCCCTCCACTTT. Its protein product is CASRRGTDSPLHF.

The chain joins TRBV30 to TRBJ1-3; TRBD1 aligns across 8 bases. V gave up 7 bases and J gave up 3 bases; unmatched junction bases: 8. The CDR3 spans 14 residues. CDR1 and CDR2 (germline): GTSNPN, SVGIG (reference sequence). The CDR3 protein is CASTGEQFGNTIYF. The CDR3 nucleotides are TGTGCCTCGACAGGGGAGCAGTTTGGAAACACCATATATTTT.

The chain links TRBV5-1 to TRBJ1-1; D is uncertain. Looked up from germline, CDR1 is SGHRS and CDR2 is YFSETQ. The V and J ends lost 2 bases and 1 base respectively, with 6 bases between them. The CDR3 runs 13 residues. CDR3 residues: CASSFQENTEAFF. The CDR3, as DNA: TGCGCCAGCAGCTTCCAGGAGAACACTGAAGCTTTCTTT.

V gene TRBV5-1 combines with J gene TRBJ1-5; a possible D gene is TRBD1 (5 bases). The V gene lost 0 bases and the J gene lost 5 bases, with 9 bases spanning the gap. The CDR3 runs to 14 residues. Germline V gene lookup returns CDR1 SGHRS and CDR2 YFSETQ. CDR3 DNA sequence: TGCGCCAGCAGCTTGGGGCAGGGTGATCAGCCCCAGCATTTT. It is translated as CASSLGQGDQPQHF.

V gene TRBV25-1 combines with J gene TRBJ2-1, with TRBD1 as a possible D gene (7 bases). V was cut by 5 bases and J by 2 bases, with 13 bases left in between. CDR1 and CDR2 from the germline V gene are MGHDK and SYGVNS. CDR3 size: 15 residues. The CDR3 loop reads CASSPPGGTYNEQFF. In DNA form, the CDR3 reads TGTGCCAGCAGTCCCCCAGGGGGGACCTACAATGAGCAGTTCTTC.

This clone was found a few times. This chain connects TRBV6-1 to TRBJ1-2; 7 nucleotides agree with TRBD1. CDR3 length: 12 residues. Looked up from germline, CDR1 is MNHNS and CDR2 is SASEGT. J was trimmed by 2 bases and V by 9 bases; bases with no gene match: 3. In nucleotides, the CDR3 is TGTGCCAGTCCGGGACAGAACTATGGCTACACCTTC. Translation gives CASPGQNYGYTF.

This clone has just one count. The rearrangement uses TRBV9 and TRBJ1-6, with TRBD1 matching over 8 bases. Germline trimming cut 1 base from V and 8 bases from J; bases unmatched to any gene: 2. CDR1 SGDLS and CDR2 YYNGEE come from the germline V gene. The CDR3 covers 14 residues. In DNA form, the CDR3 reads TGTGCCAGCAGCGTAACACAGGGGGATTCACCCCTCCACTTT. Translated, it gives CASSVTQGDSPLHF.

The chain links TRBV30 to TRBJ1-4; TRBD1 matches at 7 bases. The CDR3 runs 14 residues. With V trimmed by 3 bases and J by 8 bases, 9 bases remained unmatched. CDR1 and CDR2 from the germline V gene are GTSNPN and SVGIG (reference sequence). CDR3 in amino acids: CAWSKQGLREKLFF. As DNA, the CDR3 is TGTGCCTGGAGCAAACAGGGGTTGAGGGAAAAACTGTTTTTT.

The chain has TRBV4-3 and TRBJ2-1, with 9 nucleotides matching TRBD2. Losses at the gene ends were 0 bases for V and 7 bases for J; bases not matched to a gene: 7. The germline V gene has CDR1 LGHNA and CDR2 YSLEER. This CDR3 spans 16 amino acids. This chain's CDR3 is CASSQESGGNGNEQFF. The CDR3 DNA reads TGCGCCAGCAGCCAAGAGAGCGGGGGGAATGGTAATGAGCAGTTCTTC.

In nucleotides, the CDR3 is TGTGCCAGCAGCTTCGGGGGAGAGGGGTATGGCTACACCTTC. Translated, it gives CASSFGGEGYGYTF. This rearrangement joins TRBV11-2 to TRBJ1-2, with D possibly TRBD1 on 5 matching bases. CDR1 is SGHAT and CDR2 is FQNNGV in the germline V gene. The CDR3 covers 14 residues. V lost 3 bases and J 5 bases, leaving 13 bases between the germline ends.